This is a list of T cell receptor beta chains from one sample in a study of cytomegalovirus exposure and HLA in healthy donors. TCRdb keeps only in-frame clones here, not all; method: immunoSEQ multiplex PCR. The sample holds 90,000 to 120,000 clones; approximately 84% are singletons and the top ten take approximately 2%. The sequencing sample was made of PBMCs. Receptors were obtained from a man aged 25-45 years in good health and CMV-seronegative. Both conserved end residues are part of each CDR3. A D gene is named only where the DNA matches it firmly. Clone size appears in some rows only: once, few, many, or a class for an expanded clone.

clone_size: -; j_call: TRBJ2-7; d_call: TRBD1; cdr3_length: 14; v_call: TRBV29-1; cdr3_aa: CSVRPGQGSYEQYF; cdr3_nt: TGCAGCGTCAGACCGGGACAGGGCTCCTACGAGCAGTACTTC
clone_size: -; j_call: TRBJ2-1; d_call: -; cdr3_length: 16; v_call: TRBV6-5; cdr3_aa: CASSYSRAHHNNEQFF; cdr3_nt: TGTGCCAGCAGTTACTCGAGGGCCCATCACAACAATGAGCAGTTCTTC
clone_size: -; j_call: TRBJ2-5; d_call: TRBD2; cdr3_length: 15; v_call: TRBV6-5; cdr3_aa: CASRLLAGAGETQYF; cdr3_nt: TGTGCCAGCAGGCTACTAGCGGGAGCTGGCGAGACCCAGTACTTC
clone_size: -; j_call: TRBJ1-4; d_call: -; cdr3_length: 13; v_call: TRBV15; cdr3_aa: CATSRAKNEKLFF; cdr3_nt: TGTGCCACCAGCAGAGCTAAGAATGAAAAACTGTTTTTT
clone_size: -; j_call: TRBJ1-2; d_call: -; cdr3_length: 14; v_call: TRBV9; cdr3_aa: CASSGQGVNYGYTF; cdr3_nt: TGTGCCAGCAGCGGCCAGGGCGTAAACTATGGCTACACCTTC
clone_size: -; j_call: TRBJ2-3; d_call: TRBD1; cdr3_length: 18; v_call: TRBV11-2; cdr3_aa: CASSLDLRRQGTTDTQYF; cdr3_nt: TGTGCCAGCAGCTTAGATCTGAGGAGACAGGGTACGACAGATACGCAGTATTTT
clone_size: -; j_call: TRBJ2-3; d_call: -; cdr3_length: 14; v_call: TRBV10-1; cdr3_aa: CASSVERGSYTQYF; cdr3_nt: TGCGCCAGCAGTGTAGAACGGGGTTCATATACGCAGTATTTT
clone_size: few; j_call: TRBJ1-1; d_call: TRBD1; cdr3_length: 14; v_call: TRBV5-1; cdr3_aa: CASARQGANTEAFF; cdr3_nt: TGCGCCAGCGCGCGACAGGGTGCGAACACTGAAGCTTTCTTT
clone_size: -; j_call: TRBJ2-5; d_call: -; cdr3_length: 18; v_call: TRBV5-3; cdr3_aa: CARSFGLSTARVQETQYF; cdr3_nt: TGTGCCAGAAGCTTCGGACTATCCACTGCCCGAGTCCAAGAGACCCAGTACTTC
clone_size: -; j_call: TRBJ2-3; d_call: -; cdr3_length: 15; v_call: TRBV10-1; cdr3_aa: CASSLVRQSTDTQYF; cdr3_nt: TGCGCCAGCAGTTTAGTGAGACAGTCCACAGATACGCAGTATTTT
clone_size: -; j_call: TRBJ2-1; d_call: -; cdr3_length: 17; v_call: TRBV7-8; cdr3_aa: CASLGDLAAPHYNEQFF; cdr3_nt: TGTGCCAGCTTGGGAGACTTAGCGGCCCCGCACTACAATGAGCAGTTCTTC
clone_size: -; j_call: TRBJ2-2; d_call: TRBD1; cdr3_length: 16; v_call: TRBV10-2; cdr3_aa: CASSEGQGSGTGELFF; cdr3_nt: TGCGCCAGCAGTGAGGGACAGGGCTCAGGCACCGGGGAGCTGTTTTTT
clone_size: -; j_call: TRBJ2-5; d_call: TRBD1; cdr3_length: 16; v_call: TRBV4-1; cdr3_aa: CASSQVGTGGSETQYF; cdr3_nt: TGCGCCAGCAGCCAAGTAGGGACAGGGGGCTCGGAGACCCAGTACTTC
clone_size: -; j_call: TRBJ1-2; d_call: TRBD1; cdr3_length: 17; v_call: TRBV7-7; cdr3_aa: CASSLIDRVIYNYGYTF; cdr3_nt: TGTGCTAGCAGCTTAATTGACAGGGTAATTTATAACTATGGCTACACCTTC
clone_size: once; j_call: TRBJ2-1; d_call: -; cdr3_length: 15; v_call: TRBV18; cdr3_aa: CASSPEGVGYNEQFF; cdr3_nt: TGTGCCAGCTCACCAGAAGGGGTGGGCTACAATGAGCAGTTCTTC
clone_size: -; j_call: TRBJ1-3; d_call: -; cdr3_length: 14; v_call: TRBV7-9; cdr3_aa: CASSLDSRVDTIYF; cdr3_nt: TGTGCCAGCAGCTTGGACAGCCGAGTGGACACCATATATTTT
clone_size: -; j_call: TRBJ2-7; d_call: -; cdr3_length: 15; v_call: TRBV11-2; cdr3_aa: CASSFGTSLSYEQYF; cdr3_nt: TGTGCCAGCAGCTTTGGGACAAGCCTTTCCTACGAGCAGTACTTC
clone_size: -; j_call: TRBJ1-5; d_call: TRBD1; cdr3_length: 14; v_call: TRBV27; cdr3_aa: CASSSQGVHQPQHF; cdr3_nt: TGTGCCAGCAGTTCACAGGGGGTCCATCAGCCCCAGCATTTT
clone_size: -; j_call: TRBJ2-7; d_call: TRBD1; cdr3_length: 13; v_call: TRBV7-7; cdr3_aa: CASSPGQGYEQYF; cdr3_nt: TGTGCTAGCAGCCCCGGACAGGGCTACGAGCAGTACTTC
clone_size: -; j_call: TRBJ1-1; d_call: -; cdr3_length: 10; v_call: TRBV20-1; cdr3_aa: CSAMDTVMIF; cdr3_nt: TGCAGTGCTATGGACACGGTAATGATCTTT
clone_size: -; j_call: TRBJ1-2; d_call: -; cdr3_length: 13; v_call: TRBV6-5; cdr3_aa: CASSPGEFYGYTF; cdr3_nt: TGTGCCAGCAGCCCTGGGGAGTTCTATGGCTACACCTTC
clone_size: -; j_call: TRBJ1-2; d_call: TRBD1; cdr3_length: 16; v_call: TRBV7-9; cdr3_aa: CASSLAGGQGTYGYTF; cdr3_nt: TGTGCCAGCAGCTTAGCGGGGGGACAGGGTACCTATGGCTACACCTTC
clone_size: -; j_call: TRBJ2-7; d_call: -; cdr3_length: 14; v_call: TRBV28; cdr3_aa: CASRPQATHYEQYF; cdr3_nt: TGTGCCAGCCGCCCCCAGGCGACACACTACGAGCAGTACTTC
clone_size: -; j_call: TRBJ1-1; d_call: TRBD1; cdr3_length: 15; v_call: TRBV6-5; cdr3_aa: CASSYGSGGRAEAFF; cdr3_nt: TGTGCCAGCAGTTACGGATCAGGGGGCAGGGCTGAAGCTTTCTTT
clone_size: -; j_call: TRBJ1-1; d_call: TRBD1; cdr3_length: 13; v_call: TRBV2; cdr3_aa: CASCRGPNTEAFF; cdr3_nt: TGTGCCAGTTGTAGGGGGCCTAACACTGAAGCTTTCTTT
clone_size: few; j_call: TRBJ1-3; d_call: TRBD1; cdr3_length: 14; v_call: TRBV6-5; cdr3_aa: CASSSDRAGNTIYF; cdr3_nt: TGTGCCAGCAGTTCGGACAGGGCTGGAAACACCATATATTTT
clone_size: few; j_call: TRBJ2-7; d_call: TRBD1; cdr3_length: 14; v_call: TRBV6-1; cdr3_aa: CASSPPGQSYEQYF; cdr3_nt: TGTGCCAGCAGCCCCCCGGGACAGTCCTACGAGCAGTACTTC
clone_size: -; j_call: TRBJ2-6; d_call: TRBD2; cdr3_length: 22; v_call: TRBV19; cdr3_aa: CASSIYRGLAGGPYSGANVLTF; cdr3_nt: TGTGCCAGTAGTATCTACAGGGGACTAGCGGGAGGGCCCTACTCTGGGGCCAACGTCCTGACTTTC
clone_size: -; j_call: TRBJ1-4; d_call: -; cdr3_length: 16; v_call: TRBV5-4; cdr3_aa: CASSSRIGRESEKLFF; cdr3_nt: TGTGCCAGCAGCTCGCGCATTGGGAGGGAAAGTGAAAAACTGTTTTTT
clone_size: -; j_call: TRBJ2-1; d_call: -; cdr3_length: 14; v_call: TRBV5-1; cdr3_aa: CASSTGGDYNEQFF; cdr3_nt: TGCGCCAGCAGCACCGGAGGGGATTACAATGAGCAGTTCTTC
clone_size: -; j_call: TRBJ1-1; d_call: -; cdr3_length: 17; v_call: TRBV5-1; cdr3_aa: CASSNPWQDTRNTEAFF; cdr3_nt: TGCGCCAGCAGCAACCCCTGGCAGGACACAAGGAACACTGAAGCTTTCTTT
clone_size: -; j_call: TRBJ1-1; d_call: -; cdr3_length: 18; v_call: TRBV4-1; cdr3_aa: CATRRSGQRFGGNTEAFF; cdr3_nt: TGCGCCACCCGGCGGTCCGGACAGAGATTTGGGGGGAACACTGAAGCTTTCTTT
clone_size: few; j_call: TRBJ1-2; d_call: -; cdr3_length: 13; v_call: TRBV2; cdr3_aa: CASSGARDYGYTF; cdr3_nt: TGTGCCAGCAGTGGGGCCAGGGACTATGGCTACACCTTC
clone_size: once; j_call: TRBJ1-1; d_call: -; cdr3_length: 12; v_call: TRBV27; cdr3_aa: CASSLAGAEAFF; cdr3_nt: TGTGCCAGCAGTTTAGCCGGGGCTGAAGCTTTCTTT
clone_size: -; j_call: TRBJ2-7; d_call: -; cdr3_length: 15; v_call: TRBV7-9; cdr3_aa: CASSLGGTPRDEQYF; cdr3_nt: TGTGCCAGCAGCTTAGGCGGTACCCCTCGGGACGAGCAGTACTTC
clone_size: -; j_call: TRBJ2-5; d_call: -; cdr3_length: 14; v_call: TRBV6-5; cdr3_aa: CASTEWGSSREQYF; cdr3_nt: TGTGCCAGCACCGAGTGGGGGTCGAGTCGGGAGCAGTACTTC
clone_size: -; j_call: TRBJ1-2; d_call: -; cdr3_length: 11; v_call: TRBV28; cdr3_aa: CASRGVFGYTF; cdr3_nt: TGTGCCAGCAGAGGGGTTTTTGGCTACACCTTC
clone_size: -; j_call: TRBJ2-1; d_call: TRBD2; cdr3_length: 13; v_call: TRBV2; cdr3_aa: CAKSRGGRGEQFF; cdr3_nt: TGTGCCAAATCGCGGGGGGGCAGAGGTGAGCAGTTCTTC
clone_size: -; j_call: TRBJ1-3; d_call: -; cdr3_length: 15; v_call: TRBV27; cdr3_aa: CASRGAGNSGNTIYF; cdr3_nt: TGTGCCTCCCGCGGGGCAGGAAACTCTGGAAACACCATATATTTT
clone_size: -; j_call: TRBJ1-1; d_call: TRBD1; cdr3_length: 14; v_call: TRBV28; cdr3_aa: CASSILGQGNEAFF; cdr3_nt: TGTGCCAGCAGTATATTGGGACAGGGGAATGAAGCTTTCTTT
clone_size: -; j_call: TRBJ2-7; d_call: -; cdr3_length: 13; v_call: TRBV14; cdr3_aa: CASSQVLASEQYF; cdr3_nt: TGTGCCAGCAGCCAAGTCCTAGCGAGTGAGCAGTACTTC
clone_size: -; j_call: TRBJ2-3; d_call: -; cdr3_length: 18; v_call: TRBV4-1; cdr3_aa: CASSLPYLTAPPRDTQYF; cdr3_nt: TGCGCCAGCAGCCTTCCCTATTTGACGGCCCCACCGCGGGATACGCAGTATTTT
clone_size: -; j_call: TRBJ2-2; d_call: -; cdr3_length: 15; v_call: TRBV7-3; cdr3_aa: CASSLRGGIPGELFF; cdr3_nt: TGTGCCAGCAGCTTACGGGGAGGTATCCCCGGGGAGCTGTTTTTT
clone_size: -; j_call: TRBJ1-3; d_call: -; cdr3_length: 11; v_call: TRBV7-8; cdr3_aa: CASSYGNTIYF; cdr3_nt: TGTGCCAGCAGTTATGGAAACACCATATATTTT
clone_size: -; j_call: TRBJ1-1; d_call: TRBD1; cdr3_length: 13; v_call: TRBV18; cdr3_aa: CASSIQGDTEAFF; cdr3_nt: TGTGCCAGCTCGATCCAGGGGGACACTGAAGCTTTCTTT
clone_size: few; j_call: TRBJ2-1; d_call: TRBD1; cdr3_length: 14; v_call: TRBV6-1; cdr3_aa: CASEFRGLNNEQFF; cdr3_nt: TGTGCCAGCGAATTCAGGGGGCTCAACAATGAGCAGTTCTTC
clone_size: -; j_call: TRBJ2-7; d_call: -; cdr3_length: 12; v_call: TRBV29-1; cdr3_aa: CSVEAQGGKQYF; cdr3_nt: TGCAGCGTGGAGGCCCAGGGGGGCAAGCAGTACTTC
clone_size: -; j_call: TRBJ1-6; d_call: -; cdr3_length: 14; v_call: TRBV9; cdr3_aa: CASSAGGLNSPLHF; cdr3_nt: TGTGCCAGCAGTGCGGGGGGTCTGAACTCACCCCTCCACTTT
clone_size: -; j_call: TRBJ2-3; d_call: -; cdr3_length: 15; v_call: TRBV30; cdr3_aa: CAWRRGGGRADTQYF; cdr3_nt: TGTGCCTGGAGGAGGGGGGGAGGGAGGGCAGATACGCAGTATTTT
clone_size: -; j_call: TRBJ1-1; d_call: -; cdr3_length: 10; v_call: TRBV29-1; cdr3_aa: CSSGHTEAFF; cdr3_nt: TGCAGCAGCGGTCACACTGAAGCTTTCTTT
clone_size: -; j_call: TRBJ2-5; d_call: -; cdr3_length: 13; v_call: TRBV4-1; cdr3_aa: CASSLGAQETQYF; cdr3_nt: TGCGCCAGCAGCCTTGGGGCCCAAGAGACCCAGTACTTC
clone_size: few; j_call: TRBJ2-2; d_call: -; cdr3_length: 13; v_call: TRBV19; cdr3_aa: CASSTKTRGELFF; cdr3_nt: TGTGCCAGTAGTACTAAAACCCGCGGGGAGCTGTTTTTT
clone_size: -; j_call: TRBJ2-7; d_call: -; cdr3_length: 14; v_call: TRBV13; cdr3_aa: CASSLGSNFYEQYF; cdr3_nt: TGTGCCAGCAGCTTAGGGTCCAACTTCTACGAGCAGTACTTC
clone_size: -; j_call: TRBJ2-2; d_call: TRBD2; cdr3_length: 15; v_call: TRBV11-2; cdr3_aa: CASRLAGGNTGELFF; cdr3_nt: TGTGCCAGCAGACTAGCGGGAGGTAACACCGGGGAGCTGTTTTTT
clone_size: -; j_call: TRBJ2-2; d_call: -; cdr3_length: 15; v_call: TRBV6-1; cdr3_aa: CASSEVPGLTGELFF; cdr3_nt: TGTGCCAGCAGTGAAGTACCAGGGCTCACCGGGGAGCTGTTTTTT
clone_size: -; j_call: TRBJ1-1; d_call: TRBD1; cdr3_length: 14; v_call: TRBV7-2; cdr3_aa: CASSFQGVGWGAFF; cdr3_nt: TGTGCCAGCAGCTTCCAGGGGGTTGGGTGGGGAGCTTTCTTT
clone_size: -; j_call: TRBJ2-3; d_call: TRBD2; cdr3_length: 14; v_call: TRBV6-1; cdr3_aa: CASSGGREQDTQYF; cdr3_nt: TGTGCCAGCAGTGGCGGGAGAGAGCAAGATACGCAGTATTTT